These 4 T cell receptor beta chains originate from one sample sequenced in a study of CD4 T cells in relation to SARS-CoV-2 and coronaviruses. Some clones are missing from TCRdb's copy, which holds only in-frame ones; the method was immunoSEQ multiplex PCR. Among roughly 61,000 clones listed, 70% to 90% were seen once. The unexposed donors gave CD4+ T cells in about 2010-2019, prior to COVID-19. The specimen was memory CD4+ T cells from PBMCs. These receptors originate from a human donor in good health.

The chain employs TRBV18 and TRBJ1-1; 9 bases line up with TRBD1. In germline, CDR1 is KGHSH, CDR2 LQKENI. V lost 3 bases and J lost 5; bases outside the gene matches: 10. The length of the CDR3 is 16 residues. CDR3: CASSPIGTGLSTEAFF. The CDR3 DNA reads TGTGCCAGCTCACCCATCGGGACAGGGTTAAGTACTGAAGCTTTCTTT.

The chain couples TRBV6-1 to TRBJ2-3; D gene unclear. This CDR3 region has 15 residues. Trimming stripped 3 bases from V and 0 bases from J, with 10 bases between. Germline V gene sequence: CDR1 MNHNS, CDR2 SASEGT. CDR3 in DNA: TGTGCCAGCAGTGACTCCGGTTCCAGCACAGATACGCAGTATTTT. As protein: CASSDSGSSTDTQYF.

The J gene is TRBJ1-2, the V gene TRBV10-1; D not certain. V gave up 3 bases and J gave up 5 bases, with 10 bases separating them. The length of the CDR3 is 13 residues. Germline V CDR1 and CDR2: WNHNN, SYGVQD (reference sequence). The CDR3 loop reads CASSDGPLYGYTF. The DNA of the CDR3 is TGCGCCAGCAGTGATGGACCGCTGTATGGCTACACCTTC.

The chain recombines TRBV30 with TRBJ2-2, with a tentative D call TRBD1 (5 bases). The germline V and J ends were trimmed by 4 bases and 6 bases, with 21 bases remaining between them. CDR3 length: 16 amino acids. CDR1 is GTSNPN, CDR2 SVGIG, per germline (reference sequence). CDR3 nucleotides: TGTGCCTGGATACTTAGGGGCAGGCCCGGGTCCGGGGAGCTGTTTTTT. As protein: CAWILRGRPGSGELFF.